This section outlines one T cell receptor beta chain sequence together with its context. What it recognizes is unknown. The data belong to a study of neurological immune-mediated disorders. Study-level findings and limits: The greatest TCR clonal expansion appeared in HTLV-1-associated myelopathy and the smallest, falling below healthy controls, in multiple sclerosis.

TCRdb called the 5' RACE reads again in MiXCR, with one record for every CDR3 protein. The sample consists of roughly 50,000 distinct CDR3 sequences, roughly 4% of them appearing once. Where libraries were unsorted, they were derived from 2 million PBMCs stored at -80 degrees C. Germline V gene lookup returns CDR1 SGDLS and CDR2 YYNGEE. Trimming took off 4 bases at V and 5 bases at J, with 18 bases between the two ends. The CDR3 contains 15 residues. The sequence derives from a woman aged 60-70 years with multiple sclerosis. The sample consisted of PBMCs. The rearrangement joins TRBV9 to TRBJ1-1, with unresolved D. CDR3 sequence reads: CASSPRPEGRTEAFF. The DNA for the CDR3 is TGTGCCAGCAGCCCCAGGCCTGAAGGGCGAACTGAAGCTTTCTTT.